This T cell receptor (beta chain) is drawn from a study of T cells after yellow fever vaccination. Study-wide background: It was SMART-Seq v4 Ultra Low Input that prepared the fractions with low cell numbers. Study results and limitations: A weaker secondary response peaked on day 5, the primary on day 15. Across the CD4 and CD8 compartments, a small share of clonotypes was present in both. The booster response re-showed most primary clones: around 96% CD4, roughly 91% CD8.

Using its own MiXCR run on the 5' RACE reads, TCRdb lists one record per CDR3 protein. This table holds about 320,000 distinct CDR3 sequences, roughly 10% found once. The V gene lost 0 bases and the J gene lost 4 bases, with 23 bases spanning the gap. The germline CDR1 and CDR2 sequences are SGHDN and FVKESK. The CDR3 has 19 amino acids. Comments on this clonotype: The antigen is not known.

The source is a man aged 18 to 35 who received the YFV17D yellow fever vaccine. This chain joins TRBV14 and TRBJ2-3, with a possible D match to TRBD1 (6 bases). This specimen was CD4+ T cells sorted from PBMCs, taken 45 days after the yellow fever booster vaccination. CDR3 nucleotides: TGTGCCAGCAGCCAAGATGCCGTAGGGTGGCGTGGGGGCTCAGATACGCAGTATTTT. It specifies CASSQDAVGWRGGSDTQYF.